This TCR beta chain was documented in a study of OX40 agonist ivuxolimab in advanced cancers. Study-wide results and limits: CD8+ T cells were the subset that, on average, had more expanded clones than CD4+. Dosing at 0.1 to 3.0 mg/kg was accompanied by clonal expansion of CD4+ and CD8+ blood T cells by week 6.

Clones were read by immunoSEQ multiplex PCR, and TCRdb kept only the in-frame ones, dropping some. This table has 60,000 or so clones, around 83% appearing once. In regard to this clone: What it binds is not known.

CDR1 and CDR2 (germline): LGHNT, FRNRAP. This CDR3 is built from 16 residues. V lost 1 base, J lost 0 bases, and 1 base stayed unmatched. This sequence joins TRBV12-5 and TRBJ2-2; 8 bases agree with TRBD1. Material: CD4+ or CD8+ T cells sorted from blood, obtained in a trial of the OX40 agonist ivuxolimab. This TCR was sampled from an adult with an advanced solid tumor such as melanoma, head and neck, liver or kidney cancer. In nucleotides, the CDR3 is TGTGCTAGTGGTTTGGGACAGGGGACGAACACCGGGGAGCTGTTTTTT. Amino acids: CASGLGQGTNTGELFF.